This T cell receptor (beta chain) was captured by sequencing in a study of blood T cell repertoires in COVID-19. Study-level information: Samples taken during acute and convalescent COVID-19 were collected in the United States, Italy and Spain. PBMCs, B-cell-depleted T cells, or T cells were the source of the cDNA or gDNA that made up the material.

In the study's own analysis: Reference gene primers were amplified, and this amplification served to estimate nucleated cell counts. The assay was immunoSEQ multiplex PCR, and TCRdb's table has in-frame clones only and misses some. That table is the source of V, J and clone size, and D and trimming were worked out from the DNA. The sample yields 150,000 to 180,000 clones, under 95% seen once. The CDR3 spans 15 residues. V lost 3 bases and J 3 bases, leaving 13 bases between the germline ends. Germline values: CDR1 LNHDA, CDR2 SQIVND (reference sequence). This TCR derives from a man aged 45-65 years with acute or convalescent COVID-19. This sequence joins TRBV19 and TRBJ2-3, with D maybe TRBD2 (6 bases). The sequenced material came from peripheral blood. The CDR3 loop reads CASSMGGSETDTQYF. DNA of the CDR3: TGTGCCAGTAGTATGGGGGGTAGTGAGACAGATACGCAGTATTTT.